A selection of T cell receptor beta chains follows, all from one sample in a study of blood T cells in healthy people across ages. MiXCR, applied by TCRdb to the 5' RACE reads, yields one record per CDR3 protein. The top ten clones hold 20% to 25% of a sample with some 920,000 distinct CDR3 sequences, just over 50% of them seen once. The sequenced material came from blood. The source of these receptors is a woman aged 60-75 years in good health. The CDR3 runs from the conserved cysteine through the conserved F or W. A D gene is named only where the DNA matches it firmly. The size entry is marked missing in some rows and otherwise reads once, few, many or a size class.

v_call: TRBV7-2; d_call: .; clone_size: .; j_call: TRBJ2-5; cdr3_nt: TGTGCCAGCAGCTTCGCCCCCAGGCAGTACTTC; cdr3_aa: CASSFAPRQYF
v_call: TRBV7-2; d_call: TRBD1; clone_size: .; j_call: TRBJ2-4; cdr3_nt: TGTGCCAGCAGCTACAGGGGATCGGGTGAGCAGTACTTC; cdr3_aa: CASSYRGSGEQYF
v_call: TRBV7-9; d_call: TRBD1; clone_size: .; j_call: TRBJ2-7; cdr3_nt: TGTGCCAGCAGCGTGGGACAGAGATACAATGAGCAGTACTTC; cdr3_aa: CASSVGQRYNEQYF
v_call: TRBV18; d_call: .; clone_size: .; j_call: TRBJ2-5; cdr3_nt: TGTGCCAGCTCACCACCGGGACAAAGGGGGACTAAGACCCAGTACTTC; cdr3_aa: CASSPPGQRGTKTQYF
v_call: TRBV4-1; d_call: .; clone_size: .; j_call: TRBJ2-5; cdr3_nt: TGCGCCAGCAGCCAAGGCGGGGACTGGAGGGGGCAAGAGACCCAGTACTTC; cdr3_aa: CASSQGGDWRGQETQYF
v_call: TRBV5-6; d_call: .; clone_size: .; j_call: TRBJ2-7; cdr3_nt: TGTGCCAGCAGCCCGGAGGATACCTACGAGCAGTACTTC; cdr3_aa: CASSPEDTYEQYF
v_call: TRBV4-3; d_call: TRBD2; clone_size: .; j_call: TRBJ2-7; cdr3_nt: TGCGCCAGCAGCCAGCCCCAGGGACTACCCAGCTACGAGCAGTACTTC; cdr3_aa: CASSQPQGLPSYEQYF
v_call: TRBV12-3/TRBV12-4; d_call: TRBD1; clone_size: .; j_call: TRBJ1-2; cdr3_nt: TGTGCCAGCAGTCGGATAACAGGGGGAGGCTATGGCTACACCTTC; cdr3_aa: CASSRITGGGYGYTF
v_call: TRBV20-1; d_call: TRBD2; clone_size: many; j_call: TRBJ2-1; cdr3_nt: TGCAGTGCCCGTTTACGCAGCGGGAGTAACTACAATGAGCAGTTCTTC; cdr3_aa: CSARLRSGSNYNEQFF
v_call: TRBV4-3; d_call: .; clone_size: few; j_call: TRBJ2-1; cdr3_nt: TGCGCCAGCAGCCAAGGTCGTATAGGGGGGTCCTACAATGAGCAGTTCTTC; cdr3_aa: CASSQGRIGGSYNEQFF
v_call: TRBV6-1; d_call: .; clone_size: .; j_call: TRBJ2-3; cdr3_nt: TGTGCCAGCAGTGAGGATAGGGGCAGAATGCAGTATTTT; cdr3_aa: CASSEDRGRMQYF
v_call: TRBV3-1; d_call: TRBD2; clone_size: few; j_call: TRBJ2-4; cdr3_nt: TGTGCCAGCAGCCAAGAGACTAGCGGGAGTCCGATACTACAGTACTTC; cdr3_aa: CASSQETSGSPILQYF
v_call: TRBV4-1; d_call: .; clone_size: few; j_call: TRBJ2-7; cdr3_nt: TGCGCCAGCAGCCAAACAGGGAGTACCTACGAGCAGTACTTC; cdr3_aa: CASSQTGSTYEQYF
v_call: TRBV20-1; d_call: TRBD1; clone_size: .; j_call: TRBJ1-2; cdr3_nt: TGCAGTGCTCACACAGGGGTAGCGTCGTACTATGGCTACACCTTC; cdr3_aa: CSAHTGVASYYGYTF
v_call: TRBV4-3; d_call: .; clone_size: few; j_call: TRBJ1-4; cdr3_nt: TGCGCCAGCAGCCATGACAGGTTGGGTGAAAAACTGTTTTTT; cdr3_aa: CASSHDRLGEKLFF
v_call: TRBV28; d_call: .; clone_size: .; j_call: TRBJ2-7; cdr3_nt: TGTGCCAGCCAACTAGCCTACGAGCAGTACTTC; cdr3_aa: CASQLAYEQYF
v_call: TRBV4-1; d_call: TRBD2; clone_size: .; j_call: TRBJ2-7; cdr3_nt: TGCGCCAGCAGCCCCATTGGTGCAGGGAGGGACTCCTACGAGCAGTACTTC; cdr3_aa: CASSPIGAGRDSYEQYF
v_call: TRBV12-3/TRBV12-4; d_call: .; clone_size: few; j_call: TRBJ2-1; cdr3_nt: TGTGCCAGCAGTGAGGGACTTTACAATGAGCAGTTCTTC; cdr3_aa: CASSEGLYNEQFF